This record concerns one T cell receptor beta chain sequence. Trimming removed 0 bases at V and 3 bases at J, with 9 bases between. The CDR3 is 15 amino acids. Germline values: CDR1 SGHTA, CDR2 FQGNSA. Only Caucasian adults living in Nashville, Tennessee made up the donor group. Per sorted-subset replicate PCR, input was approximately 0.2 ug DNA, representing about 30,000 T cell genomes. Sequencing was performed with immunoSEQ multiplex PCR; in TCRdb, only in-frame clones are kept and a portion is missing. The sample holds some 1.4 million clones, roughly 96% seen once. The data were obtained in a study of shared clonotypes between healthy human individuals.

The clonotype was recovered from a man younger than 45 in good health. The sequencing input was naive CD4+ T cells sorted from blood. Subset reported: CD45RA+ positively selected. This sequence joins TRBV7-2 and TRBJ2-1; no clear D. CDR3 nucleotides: TGTGCCAGCAGCTTAGCGGTGTTCCGCTACAATGAGCAGTTCTTC. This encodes CASSLAVFRYNEQFF. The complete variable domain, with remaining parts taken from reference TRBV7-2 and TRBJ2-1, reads GAGVSQSPSNKVTEKGKDVELRCDPISGHTALYWYRQSLGQGLEFLIYFQGNSAPDKSGLPSDRFSAERTGGSVSTLTIQRTQQEDSAVYLCASSLAVFRYNEQFFGPGTRLTVL.